These 7 T cell receptor beta chains were sequenced from one sample in a study of blood T cell repertoires in COVID-19. Clones were sequenced by immunoSEQ multiplex PCR, and TCRdb holds only the in-frame ones, with some missing. The repertoire includes over 250,000 clones, approximately 78% of them detected once, and roughly 4.7% sits in the top ten. The specimen sequenced was PBMCs or T cells enriched from blood (not recorded which). The origin of the receptors is a man between 35 and 55 years old who had been exposed to COVID-19.

The chain employs TRBV5-6 and TRBJ1-3, with 7 nucleotides matching TRBD1. The CDR3 sequence is 16 residues long. The V and J ends lost 4 bases and 0 bases, in that order; junction bases with no gene match: 7. Germline V gene lookup returns CDR1 SGHDT and CDR2 YYEEEE. The CDR3: CASSPDRPSSGNTIYF. The DNA for the CDR3 is TGTGCCAGCAGCCCGGACAGGCCGTCCTCTGGAAACACCATATATTTT.

The genes are TRBV24-1 and TRBJ2-3; 12 bases fit TRBD2. This CDR3 is 17 amino acids long. J was trimmed by 6 bases and V by 3 bases; bases with no gene match: 9. Germline V gives CDR1 KGHDR, CDR2 SFDVKD. CDR3 in DNA: TGTGCCACCAGTGATCGACTAGCGGGAGATGTCATCGATACGCAGTATTTT. Protein sequence: CATSDRLAGDVIDTQYF.

The gene calls are TRBV5-1 and TRBJ2-7; a weak D match, TRBD2 (6 bases). From germline, CDR1 is SGHRS and CDR2 YFSETQ. Trimming cost V 3 bases and J 3 bases, with 16 bases left between them. The CDR3 sequence is 15 residues long. The CDR3 protein is CASSSSPRDFYEQYF. The CDR3 DNA is TGCGCCAGCAGCTCTAGCCCCAGGGACTTCTACGAGCAGTACTTC.

The chain is built from TRBV5-1 and TRBJ1-1, with TRBD1 matching over 7 bases. The J segment lost 1 base and the V segment lost 6 bases, leaving 6 bases of the junction unmatched. Germline CDR1 SGHRS, CDR2 YFSETQ. This CDR3 contains 14 residues. CDR3 nucleotides: TGCGCCAGCAAAAGACAGGGCTCGAACACTGAAGCTTTCTTT. Residues: CASKRQGSNTEAFF.

In this sample, this clone turned up once. The gene calls are TRBV2 and TRBJ1-1; D gene unclear. CDR1 and CDR2 from the germline V gene are SNHLY and FYNNEI. The CDR3 has 14 residues. The V end was cut by 1 base, the J end by 3 bases, with 9 bases between. The CDR3 nucleotides are TGTGCCAGCAGTGAAGGGTACAGAGACACTGAAGCTTTCTTT. Translating it yields CASSEGYRDTEAFF.

This clone has more than one count but fewer than ten. This chain joins TRBV18 and TRBJ1-1, with a possible D match to TRBD1 (6 bases). Germline V gene lookup returns CDR1 KGHSH and CDR2 LQKENI. There are 15 residues in the CDR3. V was clipped by 1 base and J by 6 bases, with 15 bases between them. This chain's CDR3 is CASSPHTGFSSEAFF. The CDR3 coding sequence is TGTGCCAGCTCACCACATACAGGGTTTTCGTCTGAAGCTTTCTTT.

This chain uses TRBV5-8 with TRBJ1-1; D unresolved. The CDR3 totals 12 residues. Germline assignment: CDR1 SGHTS and CDR2 YDEGEE. V lost 5 bases to trimming and J lost 4 bases, with 9 bases between them. The CDR3 reads CASSHRGTEAFF. In DNA form, the CDR3 reads TGTGCCAGCAGTCATAGAGGCACTGAAGCTTTCTTT.